The 30 T cell receptor beta chains given below trace back to one sample, sequenced in a study of sequential checkpoint blockade in melanoma. Sequenced by immunoSEQ multiplex PCR; TCRdb stores in-frame clones only, minus some. The sample has approximately 9,000 clones, about 80% seen once. This sample's treatment: randomized to nivolumab then ipilimumab (arm A) or the reverse (arm B). The material was CD8+ T cells sorted from blood (inferred from file names), obtained from a patient given nivolumab and ipilimumab in sequence. The receptors were sampled from a human donor with melanoma.

CDR3 in amino acids: CASQGGSSYNEQFF. CDR3 nucleotides: TGTGCCAGCCAGGGAGGTAGCTCCTACAATGAGCAGTTCTTC. The J gene is TRBJ2-1, the V gene TRBV6-5; D perhaps matches TRBD2 (6 bases). Germline V lookup: CDR1 MNHEY, CDR2 SVGAGI. This CDR3 has 14 amino acids. The V end lost 8 bases, the J end lost 0 bases, and 11 bases lay between the germline ends.

The chain links TRBV6-5 to TRBJ1-3; D not certain. Germline values: CDR1 MNHEY, CDR2 SVGAGI. This CDR3 has 12 amino acids. The V end lost 11 bases, the J end lost 8 bases, and 16 bases lay between the germline ends. CDR3 bases: TGTGCCCCCCCCCGAGTCGGAGACACCATATATTTT. Translating it yields CAPPRVGDTIYF.

V gene TRBV7-9 combines with J gene TRBJ2-7, with 7 nucleotides matching TRBD1. Germline V gives CDR1 SEHNR, CDR2 FQNEAQ (reference sequence). This CDR3 spans 18 amino acids. J lost 2 bases, V lost 5 bases, and 18 bases had no gene match. The CDR3 region is CASSPAVLGTARPYEQYF. The CDR3 DNA follows: TGTGCCAGCAGCCCCGCGGTACTCGGGACAGCGAGACCCTACGAGCAGTACTTC.

The chain joins TRBV20-1 to TRBJ1-2; maybe TRBD1 (5 bases). The CDR3 loop spans 11 amino acids. Germline V CDR1 and CDR2: DFQATT, SNEGSKA (reference sequence). CDR3 nucleotides: TGCAGCACCCTCTTCCGGGGGAACTACACCTTC. This codes for CSTLFRGNYTF.

The rearrangement uses TRBV2 and TRBJ1-3; possibly TRBD1 for D (5 bases). The germline V gene encodes CDR1 SNHLY and CDR2 FYNNEI. Trimming shortened V by 8 bases and J by 4 bases, and 12 bases separated the two germline ends. The CDR3 has 13 amino acids. This chain's CDR3 is CASPGPPGNTIYF. The CDR3 DNA is TGTGCCAGCCCAGGGCCGCCCGGAAACACCATATATTTT.

The chain joins TRBV5-6 to TRBJ1-1, with 12 bases fitting TRBD1. Trimming took 5 bases from V and 11 from J; bases not matched to a gene: 10. The CDR3 is 14 amino acids. Germline CDR1 reads SGHDT; CDR2 reads YYEEEE. The CDR3: CASSRGTGGASAFF. The CDR3 nucleotides are TGTGCCAGCAGTCGCGGGACAGGGGGCGCTTCTGCTTTCTTT.

J is TRBJ2-7 and V is TRBV27, with 13 bases that match TRBD2. V lost 5 bases, J lost 5 bases, and 6 bases stayed unmatched. Germline V gene sequence: CDR1 MNHEY, CDR2 SMNVEV (reference sequence). The length of the CDR3 is 15 residues. The CDR3, as DNA: TGTGCCAGCAGTGCCTCGACTAGCGGGGGGAACGAGCAGTACTTC. Translating it yields CASSASTSGGNEQYF.

The chain is built from TRBV5-6 and TRBJ1-6; 10 bases match TRBD1. The ends lost 0 bases at V and 7 bases at J; junction bases unmatched: 1. Looked up from germline, CDR1 is SGHDT and CDR2 is YYEEEE. The CDR3 has 15 residues. CDR3 DNA: TGTGCCAGCAGCTTGGGACAGGGGGCAAATTCACCCCTCCACTTT. Amino acid sequence: CASSLGQGANSPLHF.

The chain joins TRBV21-1 to TRBJ1-5; TRBD1 reflects the table's D call only, with no check against the DNA. TRBV21-1 is an annotated pseudogene. CDR3 length: 14 residues. The CDR3 reads CASPITGANQPQHF. CDR3 sequence (DNA): TGTGCCAGCCCCATCACAGGGGCCAATCAGCCCCAGCATTTT.

This clone appeared a few times. The J gene is TRBJ2-7, the V gene TRBV7-9; D call uncertain. Trimming cost V 7 bases and J 6 bases, with 16 bases left between them. Per germline, CDR1 SEHNR and CDR2 FQNEAQ (reference sequence). This CDR3 contains 13 residues. The CDR3 DNA sequence: TGTGCCAGCACCAATCCAACTGGGCGCGAGCAGTACTTC. Protein sequence: CASTNPTGREQYF.

This clone came up once. V gene TRBV27 combines with J gene TRBJ2-7; D remains ambiguous. There are 16 residues in the CDR3. Germline CDR1 is MNHEY and CDR2 is SMNVEV (reference sequence). V gave up 0 bases and J gave up 0 bases, with 12 bases separating them. The CDR3 spells CASSLSGSQSSYEQYV. The CDR3 DNA follows: TGTGCCAGCAGTTTATCGGGCAGCCAAAGCTCCTACGAGCAGTACGTC.

This clone was observed a single time. This chain joins TRBV11-1 and TRBJ2-7; tentatively, D is TRBD1 (6 bases). The CDR3 is 13 residues long. The V end was cut by 1 base, the J end by 6 bases, with 10 bases between. From germline, CDR1 is SGHAT and CDR2 FQDESV (reference sequence). This chain's CDR3 is CASSLGTESEQYF. The CDR3 region has the DNA TGTGCCAGCAGCTTAGGGACAGAATCCGAGCAGTACTTC.

The V and J genes are TRBV6-4 and TRBJ1-1; perhaps TRBD1 as D (6 bases). The CDR3 totals 12 residues. Per germline, CDR1 MRHNA and CDR2 SNTAGT. Trimming took 3 bases from V and 6 from J, leaving 8 bases between them. This CDR3 reads CASSEPGAEAFF. The CDR3 nucleotides read TGTGCCAGCAGTGAGCCAGGGGCTGAAGCTTTCTTT.

The chain recombines TRBV4-2 with TRBJ2-7; TRBD1 agrees at 7 bases. Germline assignment: CDR1 LGHNA and CDR2 YNFKEQ. V shed 3 bases, J shed 6 bases, and the junction held 5 bases outside the gene matches. This CDR3 spans 13 amino acids. This chain's CDR3 is CASSQETGPEQYF. CDR3 in DNA: TGTGCCAGCAGCCAGGAGACAGGGCCCGAGCAGTACTTC.

The V and J genes are TRBV29-1 and TRBJ2-1; perhaps TRBD1 as D (6 bases). This CDR3 is 16 amino acids long. The germline V and J ends were trimmed by 1 base and 2 bases, with 15 bases remaining between them. In germline, CDR1 is SQVTM, CDR2 ANQGSEA. The CDR3 coding sequence is TGCAGCGTTGAAGGTGAGACAGGACAGACCTACAATGAGCAGTTCTTC. Translation gives CSVEGETGQTYNEQFF.

This chain connects TRBV30 to TRBJ1-5; D may be TRBD1 (5 bases). CDR1 is GTSNPN, CDR2 SVGIG, per germline (reference sequence). This CDR3 has 15 amino acids. With 0 bases removed from V and 0 bases from J, the gap between germline ends came to 9 bases. CDR3 in amino acids: CAWSVPGFSNQPQHF. CDR3 in DNA: TGTGCCTGGAGTGTCCCAGGGTTTAGCAATCAGCCCCAGCATTTT.

This chain joins TRBV6-4 and TRBJ2-1, with 9 bases that match TRBD2. Germline CDR1 and CDR2: MRHNA and SNTAGT. The J segment lost 3 bases and the V segment lost 0 bases, leaving 0 bases of the junction unmatched. The CDR3 loop spans 15 amino acids. CDR3 sequence reads: CASSDSTSGYNEQFF. In DNA form, the CDR3 reads TGTGCCAGCAGTGACTCGACTAGCGGCTACAATGAGCAGTTCTTC.

This clone was counted a single time. This chain connects TRBV5-1 to TRBJ1-1; D uncertain. Per the germline V gene, CDR1 is SGHRS and CDR2 is YFSETQ. Trimming removed 1 base from V and 2 bases from J, with 12 bases in between. This CDR3 has 15 amino acids. The CDR3 spells CASSLIGEGNTEAFF. The CDR3 bases are TGCGCCAGCAGCTTGATCGGGGAGGGAAACACTGAAGCTTTCTTT.

The chain couples TRBV13 to TRBJ2-1; TRBD2 matches at 8 bases. Germline CDR1 reads PRHDT; CDR2 reads FYEKMQ (reference sequence). This CDR3 is built from 15 residues. After removal of 0 bases from V and 6 bases from J, the junction contained 4 bases not matched to a gene. CDR3 in DNA: TGTGCCAGCAGCTTAGGAGCGGGAGTAGGCAATGAGCAGTTCTTC. This encodes CASSLGAGVGNEQFF.

The rearrangement links TRBV6-5 to TRBJ1-4; 8 positions match TRBD1. The CDR3 runs to 14 residues. CDR1 is MNHEY and CDR2 is SVGAGI in the germline V gene. The junction had 6 bases not matched to a gene; V was cut back by 6 bases and J by 6 bases. CDR3 bases: TGTGCCAGCAGCCGAGGGACAGGCCATGAAAAACTGTTTTTT. This gives the protein CASSRGTGHEKLFF.

The rearrangement uses TRBV2 and TRBJ1-2; a weak D match, TRBD1 (6 bases). Germline V gives CDR1 SNHLY, CDR2 FYNNEI. Trimming left V 8 bases short and J 4 bases short, with 17 bases between. This CDR3 spans 14 amino acids. The CDR3, as DNA: TGTGCCAGCCCCCGGAACAGGGCCGCCTATGGCTACACCTTC. This encodes CASPRNRAAYGYTF.

The chain's CDR3 is CASSYRAEDTQYF. The CDR3 DNA reads TGTGCCAGCAGTTACAGGGCCGAAGATACGCAGTATTTT. V usage is TRBV27 and J usage is TRBJ2-3; tentative D call: TRBD1 (6 bases). V was clipped by 4 bases and J by 5 bases, with 10 bases between them. Germline CDR1 and CDR2: MNHEY and SMNVEV (reference sequence). This CDR3 region has 13 residues.

This rearrangement joins TRBV7-9 to TRBJ2-7, with 8 bases identical to TRBD1. The germline V gene encodes CDR1 SEHNR and CDR2 FQNEAQ (reference sequence). The CDR3 runs to 16 residues. J gave up 1 base and V 5 bases, and 10 bases lay outside the gene matches. This CDR3 reads CASSTVVGDRSYEQYF. The DNA for the CDR3 is TGTGCCAGCAGCACCGTAGTGGGGGACAGGTCCTACGAGCAGTACTTC.

CDR3 region: CASSSTPPGHEETQYF. CDR3 nucleotides: TGTGCCAGCAGCTCCACCCCTCCGGGACACGAAGAGACCCAGTACTTC. V usage is TRBV13 and J usage is TRBJ2-5; tentative D call: TRBD1 (6 bases). Trimming cost V 4 bases and J 3 bases, with 18 bases left between them. Germline V lookup: CDR1 PRHDT, CDR2 FYEKMQ (reference sequence). CDR3 size: 16 residues. The complete variable domain, with remaining parts taken from reference TRBV13 and TRBJ2-5, reads AAGVIQSPRHLIKEKRETATLKCYPIPRHDTVYWYQQGPGQDPQFLISFYEKMQSDKGSIPDRFSAQQFSDYHSELNMSSLELGDSALYFCASSSTPPGHEETQYFGPGTRLLVL.

This clone came up a few times. V is TRBV9 and J is TRBJ2-1; no clear D. Per germline, CDR1 SGDLS and CDR2 YYNGEE. The ends were cut back, 2 bases at V and 5 bases at J, with 8 bases in the middle. This CDR3 is built from 13 residues. The CDR3 is CASSVDIHNEQFF. In nucleotides, the CDR3 is TGTGCCAGCAGCGTCGACATTCACAATGAGCAGTTCTTC.

The V gene is TRBV7-2, the J gene TRBJ1-2; D unresolved. With 1 base removed from V and 2 bases from J, the gap between germline ends came to 11 bases. This CDR3 has 15 residues. Germline CDR1 and CDR2: SGHTA and FQGNSA. The CDR3 DNA is TGTGCCAGCAGCTTAGATTTTACAGAAAACTATGGCTACACCTTC. Translating it yields CASSLDFTENYGYTF. Full variable domain (outside the CDR3, taken from reference TRBV7-2 and TRBJ1-2): GAGVSQSPSNKVTEKGKDVELRCDPISGHTALYWYRQSLGQGLEFLIYFQGNSAPDKSGLPSDRFSAERTGGSVSTLTIQRTQQEDSAVYLCASSLDFTENYGYTFGSGTRLTVV.

The genes are TRBV27 and TRBJ2-7; TRBD1 aligns across 7 bases. Germline lookup yields CDR1 MNHEY and CDR2 SMNVEV (reference sequence). V trimming: 5 bases; J trimming: 6 bases; junction bases outside the gene matches: 7. This CDR3 comprises 13 residues. CDR3: CASSITQGSEQYF. CDR3 DNA: TGTGCCAGCAGTATCACACAGGGGTCCGAGCAGTACTTC.

The J gene is TRBJ1-2, the V gene TRBV7-9; D might be TRBD1 (5 bases). V lost 7 bases and J 3 bases, leaving 12 bases between the germline ends. The length of the CDR3 is 13 residues. Germline V gives CDR1 SEHNR, CDR2 FQNEAQ (reference sequence). DNA of the CDR3: TGTGCCAGCATGGCAGGGAAAGACTATGGCTACACCTTC. It specifies CASMAGKDYGYTF.

The V call is TRBV6-1, the J call TRBJ2-7; TRBD1 agrees at 10 bases. V lost 1 base and J lost 0; bases outside the gene matches: 0. This CDR3 has 15 amino acids. Germline values: CDR1 MNHNS, CDR2 SASEGT. The CDR3 here is CASSEGTGGSYEQYF. CDR3 nucleotides: TGTGCCAGCAGTGAAGGGACAGGGGGCTCCTACGAGCAGTACTTC.

As concerns this clone: One end of the junction fails to match germline, which may point to a read error. The chain is built from TRBV6-1 and TRBJ2-7, with 10 nucleotides matching TRBD2. In germline, CDR1 is MNHNS, CDR2 SASEGT. This CDR3 spans 20 amino acids. CDR3 coding DNA: TGTGCCAGCAGTCAAGCCAGCGGGGGGGCTTGGGACTCCCTCTCCGGAGAGCAGTACTTC. Its protein is CASSQASGGAWDSLSGEQYF.